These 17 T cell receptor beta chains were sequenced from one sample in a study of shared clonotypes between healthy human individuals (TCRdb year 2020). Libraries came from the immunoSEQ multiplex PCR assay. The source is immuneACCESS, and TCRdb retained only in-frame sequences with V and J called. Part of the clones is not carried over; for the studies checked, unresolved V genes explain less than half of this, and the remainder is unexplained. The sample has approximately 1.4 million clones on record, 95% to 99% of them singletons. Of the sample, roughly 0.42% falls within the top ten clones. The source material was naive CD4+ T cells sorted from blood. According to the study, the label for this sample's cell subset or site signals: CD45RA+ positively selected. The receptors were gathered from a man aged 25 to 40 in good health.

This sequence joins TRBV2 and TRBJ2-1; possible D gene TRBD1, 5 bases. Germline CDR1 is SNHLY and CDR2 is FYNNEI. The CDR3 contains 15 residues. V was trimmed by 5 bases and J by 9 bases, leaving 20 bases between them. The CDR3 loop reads CASSPRAQFRGEQFF. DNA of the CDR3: TGTGCCAGCAGTCCCCGGGCCCAATTTAGGGGTGAGCAGTTCTTC. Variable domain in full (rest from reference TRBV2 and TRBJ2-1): EPEVTQTPSHQVTQMGQEVILRCVPISNHLYFYWYRQILGQKVEFLVSFYNNEISEKSEIFDDQFSVERPDGSNFTLKIRSTKLEDSAMYFCASSPRAQFRGEQFFGPGTRLTVL.

The CDR3 coding sequence is TGTGCCATCAGTGGAACTACGAAGAATGAGCAGTTCTTC. As protein: CAISGTTKNEQFF. The rearrangement joins TRBV10-3 to TRBJ2-1; D is unresolved. CDR3 length equals 13 residues. The germline gives CDR1 ENHRY, CDR2 SYGVKD. V gave up 4 bases and J gave up 7 bases, with 11 bases separating them.

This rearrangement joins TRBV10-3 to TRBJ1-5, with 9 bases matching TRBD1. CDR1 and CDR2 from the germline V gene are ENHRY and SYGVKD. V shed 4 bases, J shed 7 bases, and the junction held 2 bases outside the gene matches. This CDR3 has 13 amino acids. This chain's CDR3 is CAISGDREQPQHF. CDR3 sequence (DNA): TGTGCCATCAGTGGGGACAGGGAACAGCCCCAGCATTTT.

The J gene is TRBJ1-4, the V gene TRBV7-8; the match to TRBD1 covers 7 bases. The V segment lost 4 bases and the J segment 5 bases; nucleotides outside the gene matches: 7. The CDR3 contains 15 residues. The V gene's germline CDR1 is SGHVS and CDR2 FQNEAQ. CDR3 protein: CASSSLGTENEKLFF. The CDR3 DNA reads TGTGCCAGCAGCTCACTCGGGACAGAAAATGAAAAACTGTTTTTT.

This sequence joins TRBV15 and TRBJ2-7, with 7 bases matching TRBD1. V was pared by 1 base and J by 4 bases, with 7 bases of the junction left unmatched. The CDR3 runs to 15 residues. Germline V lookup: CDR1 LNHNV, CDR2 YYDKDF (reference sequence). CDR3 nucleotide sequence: TGTGCCACCAGCAGAGGAGGGGACAGTAATTACGAGCAGTACTTC. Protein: CATSRGGDSNYEQYF.

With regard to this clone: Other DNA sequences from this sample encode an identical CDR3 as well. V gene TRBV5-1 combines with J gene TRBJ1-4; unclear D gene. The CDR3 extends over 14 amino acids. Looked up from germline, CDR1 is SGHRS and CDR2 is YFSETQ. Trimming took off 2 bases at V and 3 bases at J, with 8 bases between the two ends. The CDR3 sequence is CASSLMGANEKLFF. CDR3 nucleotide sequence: TGCGCCAGCAGCTTAATGGGTGCTAATGAAAAACTGTTTTTT.

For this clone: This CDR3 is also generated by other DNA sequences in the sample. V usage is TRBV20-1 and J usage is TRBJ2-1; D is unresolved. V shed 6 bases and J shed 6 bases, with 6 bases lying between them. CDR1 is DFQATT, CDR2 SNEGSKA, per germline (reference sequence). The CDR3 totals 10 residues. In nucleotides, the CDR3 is TGCAGTGCGAGACTCAATGAGCAGTTCTTC. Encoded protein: CSARLNEQFF.

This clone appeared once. CDR3 sequence: CASSLAHSVSTDTQYF. The CDR3 region has the DNA TGTGCCAGCAGCTTAGCCCATAGCGTTAGCACAGATACGCAGTATTTT. V gene TRBV11-2 combines with J gene TRBJ2-3, with D possibly TRBD2 on 5 matching bases. The CDR3 runs to 16 residues. V was clipped by 1 base and J by 0 bases, with 11 bases between them. CDR1 SGHAT and CDR2 FQNNGV come from the germline V gene.

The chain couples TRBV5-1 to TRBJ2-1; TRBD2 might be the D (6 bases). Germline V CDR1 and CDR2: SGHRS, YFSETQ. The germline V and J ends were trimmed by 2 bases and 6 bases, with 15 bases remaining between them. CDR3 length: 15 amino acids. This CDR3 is CASSLVLASGNEQFF. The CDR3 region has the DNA TGCGCCAGCAGCTTAGTGCTAGCGAGCGGCAATGAGCAGTTCTTC.

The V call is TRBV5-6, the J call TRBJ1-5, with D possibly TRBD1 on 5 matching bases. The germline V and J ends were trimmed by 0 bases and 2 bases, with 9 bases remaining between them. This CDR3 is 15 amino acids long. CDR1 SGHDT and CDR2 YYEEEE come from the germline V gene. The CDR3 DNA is TGTGCCAGCAGCTTGGGGCAGGGTCGCAATCAGCCCCAGCATTTT. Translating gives CASSLGQGRNQPQHF.

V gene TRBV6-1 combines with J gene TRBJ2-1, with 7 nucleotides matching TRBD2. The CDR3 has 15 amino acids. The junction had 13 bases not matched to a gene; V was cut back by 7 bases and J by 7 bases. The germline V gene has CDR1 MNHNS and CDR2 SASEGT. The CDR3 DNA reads TGTGCCAGCACCCCCTTGGTACTAGCGATGAATGAGCAGTTCTTC. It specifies CASTPLVLAMNEQFF.

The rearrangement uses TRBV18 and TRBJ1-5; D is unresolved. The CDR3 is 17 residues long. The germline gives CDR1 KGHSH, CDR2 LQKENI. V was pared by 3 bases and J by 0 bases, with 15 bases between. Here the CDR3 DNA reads TGTGCCAGCTCACCCGATCCCCCACGTTATAGCAATCAGCCCCAGCATTTT. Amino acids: CASSPDPPRYSNQPQHF.

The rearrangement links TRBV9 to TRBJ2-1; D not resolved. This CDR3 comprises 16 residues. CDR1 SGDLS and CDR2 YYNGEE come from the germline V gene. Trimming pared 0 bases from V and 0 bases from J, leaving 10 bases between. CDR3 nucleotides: TGTGCCAGCAGCGTAGTAGGGCAGAGCTCCTACAATGAGCAGTTCTTC. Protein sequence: CASSVVGQSSYNEQFF. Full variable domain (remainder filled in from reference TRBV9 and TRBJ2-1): DSGVTQTPKHLITATGQRVTLRCSPRSGDLSVYWYQQSLDQGLQFLIQYYNGEERAKGNILERFSAQQFPDLHSELNLSSLELGDSALYFCASSVVGQSSYNEQFFGPGTRLTVL.

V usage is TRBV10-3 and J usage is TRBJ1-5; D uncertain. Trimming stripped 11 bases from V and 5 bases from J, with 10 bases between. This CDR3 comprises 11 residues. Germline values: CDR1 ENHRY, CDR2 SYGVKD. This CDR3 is CAGEGDQPQHF. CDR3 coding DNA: TGTGCCGGCGAGGGTGATCAGCCCCAGCATTTT.

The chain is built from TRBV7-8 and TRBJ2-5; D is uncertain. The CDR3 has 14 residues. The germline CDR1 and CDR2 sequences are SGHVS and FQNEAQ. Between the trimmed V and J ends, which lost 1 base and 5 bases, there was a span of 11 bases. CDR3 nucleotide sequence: TGTGCCAGCAGCTTAGTCCGGGTTGGGGAGACCCAGTACTTC. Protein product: CASSLVRVGETQYF.

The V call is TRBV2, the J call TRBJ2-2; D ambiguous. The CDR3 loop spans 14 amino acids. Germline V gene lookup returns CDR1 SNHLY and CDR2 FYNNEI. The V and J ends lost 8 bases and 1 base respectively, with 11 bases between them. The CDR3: CASGKELNTGELFF. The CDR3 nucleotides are TGTGCCAGCGGGAAAGAACTGAACACCGGGGAGCTGTTTTTT.

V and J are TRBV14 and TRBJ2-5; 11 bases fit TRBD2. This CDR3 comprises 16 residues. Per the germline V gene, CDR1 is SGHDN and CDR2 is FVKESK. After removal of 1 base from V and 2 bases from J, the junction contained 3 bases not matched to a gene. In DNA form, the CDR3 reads TGTGCCAGCAGCCAAGGAATAGCGGGAGGGCAAGAGACCCAGTACTTC. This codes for CASSQGIAGGQETQYF.